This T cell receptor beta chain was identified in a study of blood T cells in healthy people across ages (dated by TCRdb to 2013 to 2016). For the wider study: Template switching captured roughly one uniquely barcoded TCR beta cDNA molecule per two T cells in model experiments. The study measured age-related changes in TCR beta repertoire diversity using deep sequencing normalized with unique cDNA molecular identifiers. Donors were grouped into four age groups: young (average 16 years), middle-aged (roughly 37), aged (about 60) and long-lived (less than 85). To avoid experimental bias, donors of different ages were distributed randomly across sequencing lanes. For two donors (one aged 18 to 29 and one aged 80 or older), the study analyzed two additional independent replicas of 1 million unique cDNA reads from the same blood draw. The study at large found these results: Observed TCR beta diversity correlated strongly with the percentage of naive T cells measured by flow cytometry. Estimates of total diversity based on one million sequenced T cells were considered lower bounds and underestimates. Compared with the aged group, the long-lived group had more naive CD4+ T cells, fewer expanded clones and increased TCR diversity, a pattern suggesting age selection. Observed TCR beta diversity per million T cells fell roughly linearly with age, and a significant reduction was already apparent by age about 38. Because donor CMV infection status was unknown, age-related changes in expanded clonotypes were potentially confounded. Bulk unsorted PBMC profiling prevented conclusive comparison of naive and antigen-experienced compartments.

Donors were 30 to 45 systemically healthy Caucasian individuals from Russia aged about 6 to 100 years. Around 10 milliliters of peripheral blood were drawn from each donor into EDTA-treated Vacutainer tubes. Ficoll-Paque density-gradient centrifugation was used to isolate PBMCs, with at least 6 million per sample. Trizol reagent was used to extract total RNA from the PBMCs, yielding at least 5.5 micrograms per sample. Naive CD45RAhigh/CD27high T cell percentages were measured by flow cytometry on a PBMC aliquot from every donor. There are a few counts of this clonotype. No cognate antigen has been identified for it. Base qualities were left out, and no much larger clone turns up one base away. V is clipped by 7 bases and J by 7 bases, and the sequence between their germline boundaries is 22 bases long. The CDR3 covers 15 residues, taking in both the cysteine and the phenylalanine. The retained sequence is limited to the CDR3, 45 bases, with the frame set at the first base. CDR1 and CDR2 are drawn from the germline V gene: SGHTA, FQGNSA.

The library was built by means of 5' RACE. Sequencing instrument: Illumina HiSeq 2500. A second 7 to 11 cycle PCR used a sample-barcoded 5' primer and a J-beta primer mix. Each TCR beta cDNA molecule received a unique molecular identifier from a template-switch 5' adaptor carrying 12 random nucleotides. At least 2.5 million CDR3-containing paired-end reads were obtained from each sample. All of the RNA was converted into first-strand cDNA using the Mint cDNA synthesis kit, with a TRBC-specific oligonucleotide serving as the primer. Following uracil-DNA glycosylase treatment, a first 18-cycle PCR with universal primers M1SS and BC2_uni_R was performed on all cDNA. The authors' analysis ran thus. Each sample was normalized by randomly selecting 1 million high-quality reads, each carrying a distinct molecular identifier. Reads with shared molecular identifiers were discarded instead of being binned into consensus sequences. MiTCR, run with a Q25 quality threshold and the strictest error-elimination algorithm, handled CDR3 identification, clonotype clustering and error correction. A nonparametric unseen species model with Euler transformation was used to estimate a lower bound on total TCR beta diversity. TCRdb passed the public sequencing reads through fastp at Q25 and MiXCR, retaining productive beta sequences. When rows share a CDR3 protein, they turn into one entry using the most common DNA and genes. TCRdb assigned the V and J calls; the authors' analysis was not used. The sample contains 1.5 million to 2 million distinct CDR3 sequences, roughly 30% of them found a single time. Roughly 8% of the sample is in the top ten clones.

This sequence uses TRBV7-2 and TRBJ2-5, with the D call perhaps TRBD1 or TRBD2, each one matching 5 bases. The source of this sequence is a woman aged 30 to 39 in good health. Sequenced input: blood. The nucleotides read TGTGCCAGCACCAACTCACCGGGGCGGACGGGGACCCAGTACTTC. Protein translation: CASTNSPGRTGTQYF.